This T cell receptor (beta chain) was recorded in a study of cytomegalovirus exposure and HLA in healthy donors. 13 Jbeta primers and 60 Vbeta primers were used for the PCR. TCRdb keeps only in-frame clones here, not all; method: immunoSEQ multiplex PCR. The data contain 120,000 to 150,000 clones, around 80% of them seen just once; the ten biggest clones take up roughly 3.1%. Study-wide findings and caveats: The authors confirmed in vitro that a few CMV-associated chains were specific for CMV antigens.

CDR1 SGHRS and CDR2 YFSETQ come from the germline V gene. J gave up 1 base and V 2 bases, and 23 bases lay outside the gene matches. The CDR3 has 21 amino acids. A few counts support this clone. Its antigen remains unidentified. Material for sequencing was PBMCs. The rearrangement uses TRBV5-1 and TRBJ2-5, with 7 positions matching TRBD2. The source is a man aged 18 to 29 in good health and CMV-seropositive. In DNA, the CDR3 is TGCGCCAGCAGCTTCCCGGCCTCAGGAAGCCTTCTAGCGGAGAGCCAAGAGACCCAGTACTTC. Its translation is CASSFPASGSLLAESQETQYF.